The rows below give T cell receptor beta chains drawn from one sample of a study of T cell clonotyping in hematopoietic cell transplantation. Assay used: immunoSEQ multiplex PCR; TCRdb lists only in-frame clones, some missing. The sample shows approximately 30,000 clones, more than 70% of them seen only once. The sample consisted of peripheral blood mononuclear cells, taken before stem cell transplant. The receptors derive from a middle-aged man with acute myeloid leukemia. Some clones in this sample may be carry-over from other donors' samples. Both conserved end residues are part of each CDR3. The D gene is left open where the match is weak. Expanded clones get a size class; other rows say once, few or many, or leave the size out.

size,D,V,J,CDR3,DNA
NA,NA,TRBV7-7,TRBJ2-1,CASSLNRGNEQFF,TGTGCTAGCAGCTTAAATAGGGGCAATGAGCAGTTCTTC
NA,TRBD2,TRBV19,TRBJ2-4,CASSPEEGLAGRDIQYF,TGTGCCAGTAGCCCAGAGGAAGGACTAGCGGGTAGGGACATTCAGTACTTC
NA,NA,TRBV2,TRBJ1-2,CASSEGASYGYTF,TGTGCCAGCAGTGAGGGGGCTAGCTATGGCTACACCTTC
NA,NA,TRBV4-3,TRBJ2-1,CASSRTPAVSSYNEQFF,TGCGCCAGCAGCCGGACCCCGGCCGTGAGCTCCTACAATGAGCAGTTCTTC
medium-sized,TRBD2,TRBV7-9,TRBJ2-1,CAGAGGPDNEQFF,TGTGCTGGAGCGGGAGGGCCGGACAATGAGCAGTTCTTC
NA,NA,TRBV4-3,TRBJ1-2,CASSQGHHDYGYTF,TGCGCCAGCAGCCAAGGACACCACGACTATGGCTACACCTTC
NA,TRBD1,TRBV5-1,TRBJ2-7,CASSWGTGGIYEQYF,TGCGCCAGCAGCTGGGGGACAGGGGGTATCTACGAGCAGTACTTC
NA,TRBD1,TRBV4-1,TRBJ1-4,CASKAEGGGALNEKLFF,TGCGCCAGCAAGGCGGAAGGAGGGGGCGCCTTGAATGAAAAACTGTTTTTT
NA,NA,TRBV5-6,TRBJ2-7,CASSLDDRPYEQYF,TGTGCCAGCAGCTTGGACGACAGACCCTACGAGCAGTACTTC
NA,NA,TRBV5-6,TRBJ1-3,CASSDGQRGLGGAGNTIYF,TGTGCCAGCAGCGATGGACAACGGGGGCTCGGCGGAGCTGGAAACACCATATATTTT
NA,NA,TRBV28,TRBJ2-1,CASRLPGANEQFF,TGTGCCAGCAGACTACCCGGGGCGAATGAGCAGTTCTTC
NA,NA,TRBV5-1,TRBJ2-1,CASRGPGYNEQFF,TGCGCCAGCAGGGGCCCGGGATACAATGAGCAGTTCTTC
NA,NA,TRBV4-1,TRBJ1-1,CASSPGTFEAFF,TGCGCCAGCAGTCCCGGGACTTTTGAAGCTTTCTTT
NA,TRBD2,TRBV5-1,TRBJ2-1,CASSLATLAGVPSSYNEQFF,TGCGCCAGCAGCTTGGCCACTCTAGCGGGAGTGCCGAGCTCCTACAATGAGCAGTTCTTC
NA,NA,TRBV2,TRBJ1-4,CAGTSTRGREKLFF,TGTGCCGGAACTTCCACCCGCGGAAGGGAAAAACTGTTTTTT
NA,NA,TRBV6-5,TRBJ1-1,CASIEGSSGTEAFF,TGTGCCAGCATTGAAGGGAGTTCGGGGACTGAAGCTTTCTTT
NA,TRBD2,TRBV5-4,TRBJ2-1,CASSQTSGAYNEQFF,TGTGCCAGCAGCCAGACTAGCGGAGCCTACAATGAGCAGTTCTTC
NA,TRBD1,TRBV7-8,TRBJ1-5,CASSSGGGPTRPQHF,TGTGCCAGCAGTTCAGGGGGGGGCCCCACGAGGCCCCAGCATTTT
NA,NA,TRBV7-2,TRBJ1-6,CASSLGTNSPLHF,TGTGCCAGCAGCCTGGGGACTAATTCACCCCTCCACTTT
NA,TRBD1,TRBV5-1,TRBJ1-1,CASSDMTGGNTEAFF,TGCGCCAGCAGCGACATGACAGGGGGGAACACTGAAGCTTTCTTT
NA,NA,TRBV6-4,TRBJ1-2,CASSDSLISGLGGYTF,TGTGCCAGCAGTGACTCCCTTATTTCAGGCCTTGGAGGCTACACCTTC
NA,NA,TRBV14,TRBJ2-7,CASSQAPPEQYF,TGTGCCAGCAGCCAAGCACCTCCCGAGCAGTACTTC